This T cell receptor (beta chain) was sequenced in a study of cytomegalovirus exposure and HLA in healthy donors. About this clone: Its antigen is unknown.

Trimming took 3 bases from V and 6 from J; bases not matched to a gene: 2. This CDR3 is 14 amino acids long. Looked up from germline, CDR1 is SGHRS and CDR2 is YFSETQ. Donors counted as nominally healthy when sampled, yet unrecorded immune exposures were likely. The primer mix had 60 Vbeta and 13 Jbeta primers. Only in-frame clones appear in the TCRdb table, and some are missing; sequencing was by immunoSEQ multiplex PCR. The sample has nearly 200,000 clones; over 65% are singletons. Overall study results and limits: Owing to their indistinguishability, certain V segments, notably TRBV6-2 and TRBV6-3, were excluded. Later analysis found that TCR beta chains associated with HLA were more clonally expanded than other, equally common chains.

This clonotype originated in a boy younger than 10 in good health and CMV-seronegative. The chain has TRBV5-1 and TRBJ2-3; 12 nucleotides match TRBD2. The sequenced sample consisted of PBMCs. CDR3 DNA: TGCGCCAGCAGCTACGGGACTAGCGGGGATACGCAGTATTTT. This sequence encodes CASSYGTSGDTQYF. The full variable domain, in which reference TRBV5-1 and TRBJ2-3 provide the parts outside the CDR3, is KAGVTQTPRYLIKTRGQQVTLSCSPISGHRSVSWYQQTPGQGLQFLFEYFSETQRNKGNFPGRFSGRQFSNSRSEMNVSTLELGDSALYLCASSYGTSGDTQYFGPGTRLTVL.